This TCR beta chain was captured by sequencing in a study of identical twins. The study, taken as a whole, reports: Reduced insertions were recorded for abundant cord blood beta clonotypes, with no such pattern in memory repertoires.

Healthy Caucasians were all of the donors. The V gene lost 0 bases and the J gene lost 6 bases, with 8 bases spanning the gap. The germline V gene has CDR1 LGHDT and CDR2 YNNKEL (reference sequence). The CDR3 runs to 13 residues. TCRdb redid the calling of the 5' RACE reads with MiXCR, one entry per CDR3 protein. The profile shows 570,000 or so distinct CDR3 sequences, nearly 10% of them singletons. This clonotype was counted only a few times. The antigen remains undetermined. Separately, the same data were catalogued under a study of yellow fever vaccine responses in identical twins.

The V and J genes are TRBV3-1 and TRBJ2-5; no definite D call. This TCR came from a woman aged 18-29 years in good health. The sequenced sample consisted of PBMCs. The chain's CDR3 is CASSQDFLQTQYF. DNA of the CDR3: TGTGCCAGCAGCCAAGATTTTCTCCAGACCCAGTACTTC.